This paragraph covers one T cell receptor beta chain sequence. The data originate from a study of blood T cell repertoires in COVID-19. Assay used: immunoSEQ multiplex PCR; TCRdb lists only in-frame clones, some missing. The sample has around 190,000 clones, 65% to 80% seen once. The trim removed 5 bases at V and 8 bases at J, leaving 17 bases unmatched. Germline CDR1 and CDR2: LNHDA and SQIVND (reference sequence). The CDR3 has 17 residues. The chain has TRBV19 and TRBJ1-4; 7 positions match TRBD1. This TCR was recovered from a woman in her forties or fifties with acute COVID-19. Material: PBMCs or T cells enriched from blood (not recorded which). The CDR3 here is CASSPRQGSAPSEKLFF. CDR3 DNA: TGTGCCAGTAGTCCAAGACAGGGTTCGGCTCCTAGCGAAAAACTGTTTTTT.